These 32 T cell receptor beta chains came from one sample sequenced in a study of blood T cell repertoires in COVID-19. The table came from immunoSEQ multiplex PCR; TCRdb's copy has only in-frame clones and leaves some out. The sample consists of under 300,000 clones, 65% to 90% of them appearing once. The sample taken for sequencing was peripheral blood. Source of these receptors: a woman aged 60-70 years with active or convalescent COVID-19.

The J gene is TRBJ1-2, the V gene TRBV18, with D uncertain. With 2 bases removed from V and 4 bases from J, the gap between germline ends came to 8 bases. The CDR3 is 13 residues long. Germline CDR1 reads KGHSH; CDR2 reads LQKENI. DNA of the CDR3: TGTGCCAGCTCACCAGAGGACTCCTATGGCTACACCTTC. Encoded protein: CASSPEDSYGYTF.

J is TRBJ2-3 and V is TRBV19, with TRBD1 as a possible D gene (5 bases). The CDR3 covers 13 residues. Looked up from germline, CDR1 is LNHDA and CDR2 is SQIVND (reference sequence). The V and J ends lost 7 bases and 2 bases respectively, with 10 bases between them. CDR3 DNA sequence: TGTGCCAGTACCGGACAACTCACAGATACGCAGTATTTT. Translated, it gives CASTGQLTDTQYF.

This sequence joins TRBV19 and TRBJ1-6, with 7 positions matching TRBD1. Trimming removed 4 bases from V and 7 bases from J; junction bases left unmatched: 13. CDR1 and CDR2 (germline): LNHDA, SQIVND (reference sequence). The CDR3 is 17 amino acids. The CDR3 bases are TGTGCCAGTAGTACCCTGCTCGAGACAGGGAGCAATTCACCCCTCCACTTT. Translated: CASSTLLETGSNSPLHF.

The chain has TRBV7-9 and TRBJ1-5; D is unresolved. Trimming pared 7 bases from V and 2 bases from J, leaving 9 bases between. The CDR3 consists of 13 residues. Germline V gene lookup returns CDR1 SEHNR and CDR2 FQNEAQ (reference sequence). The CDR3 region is CASTQGGNQPQHF. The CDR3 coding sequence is TGTGCCAGCACCCAAGGAGGCAATCAGCCCCAGCATTTT.

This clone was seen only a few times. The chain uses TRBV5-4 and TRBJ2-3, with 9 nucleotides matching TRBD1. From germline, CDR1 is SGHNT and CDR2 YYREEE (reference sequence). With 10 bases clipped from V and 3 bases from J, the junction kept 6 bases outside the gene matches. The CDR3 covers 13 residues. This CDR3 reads CAGGDRVTDTQYF. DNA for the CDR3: TGTGCCGGCGGGGACAGGGTAACAGATACGCAGTATTTT.

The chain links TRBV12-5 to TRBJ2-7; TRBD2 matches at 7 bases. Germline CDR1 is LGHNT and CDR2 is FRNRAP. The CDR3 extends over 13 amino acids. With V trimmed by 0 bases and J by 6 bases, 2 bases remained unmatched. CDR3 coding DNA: TGTGCTAGTGGTTTGGTCGGGGGGACCGAGCAGTACTTC. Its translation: CASGLVGGTEQYF.

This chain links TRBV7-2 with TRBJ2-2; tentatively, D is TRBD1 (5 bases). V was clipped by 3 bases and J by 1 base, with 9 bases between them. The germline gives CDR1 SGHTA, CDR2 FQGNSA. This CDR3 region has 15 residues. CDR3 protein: CASSFNRMNTGELFF. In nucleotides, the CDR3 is TGTGCCAGCAGCTTTAACAGGATGAACACCGGGGAGCTGTTTTTT.

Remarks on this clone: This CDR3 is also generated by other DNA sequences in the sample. The CDR3 region has the DNA TGTGCCAGCAGCTTAGGACAGGGGAATCAGCCCCAGCATTTT. Translation: CASSLGQGNQPQHF. The rearrangement joins TRBV7-2 to TRBJ1-5; 8 nucleotides line up with TRBD1. J gave up 4 bases and V 1 base, and 0 bases lay outside the gene matches. The V gene's germline CDR1 is SGHTA and CDR2 FQGNSA. CDR3 size: 14 residues.

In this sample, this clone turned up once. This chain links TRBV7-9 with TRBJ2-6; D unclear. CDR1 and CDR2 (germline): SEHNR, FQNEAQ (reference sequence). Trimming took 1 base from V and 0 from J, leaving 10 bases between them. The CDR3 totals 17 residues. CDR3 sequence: CASSLDPTDSGANVLTF. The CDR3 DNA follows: TGTGCCAGCAGCTTAGATCCCACAGACTCTGGGGCCAACGTCCTGACTTTC.

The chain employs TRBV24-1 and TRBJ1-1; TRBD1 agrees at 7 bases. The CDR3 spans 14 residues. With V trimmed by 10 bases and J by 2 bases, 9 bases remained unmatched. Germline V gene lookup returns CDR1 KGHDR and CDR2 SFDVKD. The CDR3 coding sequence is TGTGCCACAGGGGGGACAGACCATAACACTGAAGCTTTCTTT. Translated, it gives CATGGTDHNTEAFF.

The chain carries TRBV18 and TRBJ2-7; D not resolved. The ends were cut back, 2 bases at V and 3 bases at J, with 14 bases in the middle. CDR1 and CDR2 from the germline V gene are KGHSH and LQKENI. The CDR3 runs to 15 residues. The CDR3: CASSPVQLRSYEQYF. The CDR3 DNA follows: TGTGCCAGCTCACCAGTCCAGCTGAGGAGCTACGAGCAGTACTTC.

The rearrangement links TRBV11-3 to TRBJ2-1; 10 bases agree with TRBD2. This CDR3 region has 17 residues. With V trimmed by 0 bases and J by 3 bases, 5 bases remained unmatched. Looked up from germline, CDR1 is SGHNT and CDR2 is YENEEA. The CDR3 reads CASSLERSSGGYNEQFF. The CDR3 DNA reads TGTGCCAGCAGCTTAGAACGTTCTAGCGGGGGCTACAATGAGCAGTTCTTC.

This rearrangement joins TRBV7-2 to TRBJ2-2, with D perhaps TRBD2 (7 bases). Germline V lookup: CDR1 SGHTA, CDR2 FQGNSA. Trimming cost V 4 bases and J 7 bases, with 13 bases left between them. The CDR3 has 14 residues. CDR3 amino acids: CASSSRGASGELFF. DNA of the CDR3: TGTGCCAGCAGCTCACGGGGGGCAAGCGGGGAGCTGTTTTTT.

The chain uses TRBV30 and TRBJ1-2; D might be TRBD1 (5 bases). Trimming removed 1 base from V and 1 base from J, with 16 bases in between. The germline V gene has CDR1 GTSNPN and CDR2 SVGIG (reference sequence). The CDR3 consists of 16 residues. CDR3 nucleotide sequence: TGTGCCTGGAGTGCCCGCCCAGGGCCCTTTAACTATGGCTACACCTTC. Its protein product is CAWSARPGPFNYGYTF. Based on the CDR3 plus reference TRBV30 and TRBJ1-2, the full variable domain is SQTIHQWPATLVQPVGSPLSLECTVEGTSNPNLYWYRQAAGRGLQLLFYSVGIGQISSEVPQNLSASRPQDRQFILSSKKLLLSDSGFYLCAWSARPGPFNYGYTFGSGTRLTVV.

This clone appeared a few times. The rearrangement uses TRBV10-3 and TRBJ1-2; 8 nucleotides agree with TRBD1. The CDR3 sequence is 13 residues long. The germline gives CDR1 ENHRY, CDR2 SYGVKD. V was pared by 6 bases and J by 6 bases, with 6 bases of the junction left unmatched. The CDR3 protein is CAISPQGADGYTF. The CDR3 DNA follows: TGTGCCATCAGCCCTCAGGGGGCCGATGGCTACACCTTC.

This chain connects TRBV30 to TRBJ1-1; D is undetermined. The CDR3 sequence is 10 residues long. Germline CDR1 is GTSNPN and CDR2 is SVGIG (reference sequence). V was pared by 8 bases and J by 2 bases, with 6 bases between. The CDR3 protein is CAGLNTEAFF. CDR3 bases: TGTGCCGGACTAAACACTGAAGCTTTCTTT. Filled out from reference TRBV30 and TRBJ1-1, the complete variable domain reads SQTIHQWPATLVQPVGSPLSLECTVEGTSNPNLYWYRQAAGRGLQLLFYSVGIGQISSEVPQNLSASRPQDRQFILSSKKLLLSDSGFYLCAGLNTEAFFGQGTRLTVV.

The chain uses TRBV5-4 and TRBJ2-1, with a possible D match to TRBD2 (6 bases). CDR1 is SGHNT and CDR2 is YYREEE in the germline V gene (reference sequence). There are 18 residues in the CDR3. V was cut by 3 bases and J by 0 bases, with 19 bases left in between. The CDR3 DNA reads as TGTGCCAGCAGCTCGGTGAGCCGGGGAGGTAGCTCCTACAATGAGCAGTTCTTC. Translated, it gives CASSSVSRGGSSYNEQFF.

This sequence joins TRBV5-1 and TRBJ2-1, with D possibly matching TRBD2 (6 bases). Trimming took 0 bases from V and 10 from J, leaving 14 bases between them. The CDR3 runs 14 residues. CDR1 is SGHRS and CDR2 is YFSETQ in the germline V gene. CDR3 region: CASSLDPGVREQFF. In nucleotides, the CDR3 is TGCGCCAGCAGCTTGGATCCGGGGGTAAGGGAGCAGTTCTTC.

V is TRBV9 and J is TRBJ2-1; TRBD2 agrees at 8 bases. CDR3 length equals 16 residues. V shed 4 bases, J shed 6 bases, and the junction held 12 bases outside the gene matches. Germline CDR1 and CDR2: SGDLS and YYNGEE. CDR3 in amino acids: CASSPGGGGRSNEQFF. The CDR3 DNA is TGTGCCAGCAGCCCCGGGGGCGGGGGGCGGTCCAATGAGCAGTTCTTC.

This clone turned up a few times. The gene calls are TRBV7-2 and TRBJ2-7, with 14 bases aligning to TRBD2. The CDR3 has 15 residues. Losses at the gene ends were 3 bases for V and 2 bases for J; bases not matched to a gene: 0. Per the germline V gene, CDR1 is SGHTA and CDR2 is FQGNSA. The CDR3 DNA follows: TGTGCCAGCAGCTTGGGACTAGCGGGAGCCTACGAGCAGTACTTC. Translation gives CASSLGLAGAYEQYF. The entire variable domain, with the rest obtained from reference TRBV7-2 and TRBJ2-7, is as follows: GAGVSQSPSNKVTEKGKDVELRCDPISGHTALYWYRQSLGQGLEFLIYFQGNSAPDKSGLPSDRFSAERTGGSVSTLTIQRTQQEDSAVYLCASSLGLAGAYEQYFGPGTRLTVT.

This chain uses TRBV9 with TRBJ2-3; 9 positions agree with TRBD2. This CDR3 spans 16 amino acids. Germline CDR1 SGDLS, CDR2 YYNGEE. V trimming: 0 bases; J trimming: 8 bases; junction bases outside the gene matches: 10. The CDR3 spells CASSVDLAGRGGTQYF. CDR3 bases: TGTGCCAGCAGCGTAGATCTAGCGGGAAGGGGTGGTACGCAGTATTTT.

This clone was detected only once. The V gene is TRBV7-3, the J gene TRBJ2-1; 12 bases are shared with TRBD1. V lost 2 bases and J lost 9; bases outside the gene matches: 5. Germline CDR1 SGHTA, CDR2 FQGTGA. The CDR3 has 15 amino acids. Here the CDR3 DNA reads TGTGCCAGCAGCTTATCCGGGACAGGGGGCATTGAGCAGTTCTTC. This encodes CASSLSGTGGIEQFF. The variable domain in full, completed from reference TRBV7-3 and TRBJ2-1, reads GAGVSQTPSNKVTEKGKYVELRCDPISGHTALYWYRQSLGQGPEFLIYFQGTGAADDSGLPNDRFFAVRPEGSVSTLKIQRTERGDSAVYLCASSLSGTGGIEQFFGPGTRLTVL.

CDR3 bases: TGTGCCAGCAGACCCCGCGGACAAGAGACCCAGTACTTC. Protein product: CASRPRGQETQYF. The V gene is TRBV3-1 (or the pseudogene TRBV3-2), the J gene TRBJ2-5; D remains ambiguous. Germline V gene lookup returns CDR1 LGHDT and CDR2 YNNKEL (reference sequence). V was cut by 6 bases and J by 2 bases, with 10 bases left in between. This CDR3 is 13 amino acids long.

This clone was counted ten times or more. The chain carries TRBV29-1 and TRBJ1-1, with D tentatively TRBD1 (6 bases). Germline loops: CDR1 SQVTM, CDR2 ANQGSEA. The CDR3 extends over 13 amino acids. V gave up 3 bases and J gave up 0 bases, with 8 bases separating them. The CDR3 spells CSVDDRMNTEAFF. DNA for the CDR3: TGCAGCGTTGACGACAGGATGAACACTGAAGCTTTCTTT.

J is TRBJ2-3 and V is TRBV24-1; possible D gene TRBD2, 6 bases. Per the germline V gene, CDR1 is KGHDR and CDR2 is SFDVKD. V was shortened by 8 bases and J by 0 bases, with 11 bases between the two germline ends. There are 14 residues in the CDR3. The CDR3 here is CATMGGYSTDTQYF. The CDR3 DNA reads TGTGCCACCATGGGGGGATATAGCACAGATACGCAGTATTTT.

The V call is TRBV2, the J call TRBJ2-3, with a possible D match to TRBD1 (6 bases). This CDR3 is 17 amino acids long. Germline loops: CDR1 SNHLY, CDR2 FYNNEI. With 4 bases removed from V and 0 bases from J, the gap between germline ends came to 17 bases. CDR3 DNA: TGTGCCAGCAGTGCCCCTTACAGGGCCTGGAGCACAGATACGCAGTATTTT. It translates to CASSAPYRAWSTDTQYF. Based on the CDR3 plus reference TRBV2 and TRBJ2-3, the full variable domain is EPEVTQTPSHQVTQMGQEVILRCVPISNHLYFYWYRQILGQKVEFLVSFYNNEISEKSEIFDDQFSVERPDGSNFTLKIRSTKLEDSAMYFCASSAPYRAWSTDTQYFGPGTRLTVL.

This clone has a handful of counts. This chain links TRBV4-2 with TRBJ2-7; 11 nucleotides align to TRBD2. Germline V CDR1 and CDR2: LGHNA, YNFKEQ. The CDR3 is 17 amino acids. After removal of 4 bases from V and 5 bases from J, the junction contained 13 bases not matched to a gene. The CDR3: CASSPYYSGGAGNEQYF. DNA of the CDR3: TGTGCCAGCAGCCCGTACTATAGCGGGGGGGCGGGGAACGAGCAGTACTTC.

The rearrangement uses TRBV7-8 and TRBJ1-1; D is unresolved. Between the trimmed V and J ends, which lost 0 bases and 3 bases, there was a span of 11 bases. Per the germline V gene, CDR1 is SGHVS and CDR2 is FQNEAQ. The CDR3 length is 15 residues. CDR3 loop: CASSLAFRIDTEAFF. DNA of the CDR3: TGTGCCAGCAGCTTAGCGTTCAGGATAGACACTGAAGCTTTCTTT.

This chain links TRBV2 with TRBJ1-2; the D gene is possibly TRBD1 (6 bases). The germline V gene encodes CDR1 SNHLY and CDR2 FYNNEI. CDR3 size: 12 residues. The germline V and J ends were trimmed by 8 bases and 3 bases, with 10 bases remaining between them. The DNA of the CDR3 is TGTGCCAGCGGACAGACGGACTATGGCTACACCTTC. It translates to CASGQTDYGYTF.

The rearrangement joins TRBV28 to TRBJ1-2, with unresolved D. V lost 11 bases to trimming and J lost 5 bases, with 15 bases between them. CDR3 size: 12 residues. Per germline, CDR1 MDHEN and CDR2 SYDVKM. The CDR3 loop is CAVRRGIYGYTF. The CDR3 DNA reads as TGTGCCGTTCGACGAGGGATATATGGCTACACCTTC.

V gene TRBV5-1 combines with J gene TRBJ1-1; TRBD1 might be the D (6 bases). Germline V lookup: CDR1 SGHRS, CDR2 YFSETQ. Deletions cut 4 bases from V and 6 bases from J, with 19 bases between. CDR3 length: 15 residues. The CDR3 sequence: CASSADRHPAPEAFF. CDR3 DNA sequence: TGCGCCAGCAGCGCTGACAGGCACCCGGCACCTGAAGCTTTCTTT.

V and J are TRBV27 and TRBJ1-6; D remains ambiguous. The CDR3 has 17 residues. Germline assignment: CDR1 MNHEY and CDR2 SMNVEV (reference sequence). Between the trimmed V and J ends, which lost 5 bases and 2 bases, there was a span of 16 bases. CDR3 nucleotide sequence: TGTGCCAGCAGTACCCGGCCCATAGAGGCCTATAATTCACCCCTCCACTTT. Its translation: CASSTRPIEAYNSPLHF.